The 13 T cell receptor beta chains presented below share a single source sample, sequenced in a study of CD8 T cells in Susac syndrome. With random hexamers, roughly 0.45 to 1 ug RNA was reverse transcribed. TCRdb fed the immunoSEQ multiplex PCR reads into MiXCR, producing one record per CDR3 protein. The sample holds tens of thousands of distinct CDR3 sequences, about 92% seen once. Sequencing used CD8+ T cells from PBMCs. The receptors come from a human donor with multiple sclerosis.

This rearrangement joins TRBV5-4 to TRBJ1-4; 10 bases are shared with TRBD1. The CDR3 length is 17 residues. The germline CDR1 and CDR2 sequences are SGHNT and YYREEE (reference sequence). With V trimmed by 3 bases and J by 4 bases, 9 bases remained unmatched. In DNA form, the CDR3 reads TGTGCCAGCAGCTCCCGGGACAGGGGCCCCTTTAATGAAAAACTGTTTTTT. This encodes CASSSRDRGPFNEKLFF.

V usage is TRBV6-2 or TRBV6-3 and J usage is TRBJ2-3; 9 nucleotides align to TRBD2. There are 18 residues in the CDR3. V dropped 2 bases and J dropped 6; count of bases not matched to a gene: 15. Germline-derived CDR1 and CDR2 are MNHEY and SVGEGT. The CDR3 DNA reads TGTGCCAGCAGTTACGCCTACGGGACTAGCCTTTCCATGGATACGCAGTATTTT. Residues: CASSYAYGTSLSMDTQYF.

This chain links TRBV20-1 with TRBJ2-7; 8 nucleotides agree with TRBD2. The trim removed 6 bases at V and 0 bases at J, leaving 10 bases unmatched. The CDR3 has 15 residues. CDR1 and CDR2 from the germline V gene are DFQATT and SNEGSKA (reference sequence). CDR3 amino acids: CSARNSGTSSYEQYF. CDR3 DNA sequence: TGCAGTGCGAGGAACTCCGGGACTAGCTCCTACGAGCAGTACTTC.

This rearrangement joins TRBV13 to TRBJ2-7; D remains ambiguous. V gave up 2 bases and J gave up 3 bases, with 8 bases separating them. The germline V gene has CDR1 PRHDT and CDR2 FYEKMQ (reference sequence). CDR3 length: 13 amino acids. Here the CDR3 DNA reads TGTGCCAGCAGCTTACAGTCACTCTACGAGCAGTACTTC. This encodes CASSLQSLYEQYF.

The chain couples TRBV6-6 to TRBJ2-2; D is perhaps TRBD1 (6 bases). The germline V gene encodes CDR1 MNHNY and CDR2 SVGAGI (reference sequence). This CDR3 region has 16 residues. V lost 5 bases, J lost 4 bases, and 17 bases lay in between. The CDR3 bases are TGTGCCAGCAGTAGCGGTCTGACAGGAATCACCGGGGAGCTGTTTTTT. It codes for CASSSGLTGITGELFF.

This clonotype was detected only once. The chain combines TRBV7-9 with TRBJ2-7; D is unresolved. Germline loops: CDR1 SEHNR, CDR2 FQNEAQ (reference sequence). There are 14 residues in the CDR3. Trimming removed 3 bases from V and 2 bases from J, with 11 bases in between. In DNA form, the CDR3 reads TGTGCCAGCAGCTTGGGTGTTTTGGCCTACGAGCAGTACTTC. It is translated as CASSLGVLAYEQYF.

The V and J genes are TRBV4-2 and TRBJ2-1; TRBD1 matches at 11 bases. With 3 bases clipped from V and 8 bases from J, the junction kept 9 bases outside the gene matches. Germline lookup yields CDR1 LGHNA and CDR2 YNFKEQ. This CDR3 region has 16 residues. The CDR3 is CASSQGGGQGADEQFF. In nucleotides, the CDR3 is TGTGCCAGCAGCCAGGGGGGAGGACAGGGGGCGGATGAGCAGTTCTTC.

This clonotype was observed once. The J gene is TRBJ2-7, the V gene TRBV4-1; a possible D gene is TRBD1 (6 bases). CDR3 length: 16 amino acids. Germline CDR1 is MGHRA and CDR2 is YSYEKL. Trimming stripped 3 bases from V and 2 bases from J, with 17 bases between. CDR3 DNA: TGCGCCAGCAGCCACCCCCCCCAGGGGCTTACCTACGAGCAGTACTTC. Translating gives CASSHPPQGLTYEQYF.

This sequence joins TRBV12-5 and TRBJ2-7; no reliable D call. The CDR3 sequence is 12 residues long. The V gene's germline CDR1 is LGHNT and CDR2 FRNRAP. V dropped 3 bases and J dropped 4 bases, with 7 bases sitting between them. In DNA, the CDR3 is TGTGCTAGTGGTTTCGGGTCTTACGAGCAGTACTTC. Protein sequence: CASGFGSYEQYF.

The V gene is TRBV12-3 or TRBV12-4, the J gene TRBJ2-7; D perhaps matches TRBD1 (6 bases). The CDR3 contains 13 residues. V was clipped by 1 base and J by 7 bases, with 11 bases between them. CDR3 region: CASSLEGGREQYF. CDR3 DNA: TGTGCCAGCAGTTTAGAAGGGGGTAGGGAGCAGTACTTC.

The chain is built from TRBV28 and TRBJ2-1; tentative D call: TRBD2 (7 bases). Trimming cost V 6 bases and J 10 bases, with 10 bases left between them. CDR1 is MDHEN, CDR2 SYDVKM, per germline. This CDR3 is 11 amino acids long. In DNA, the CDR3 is TGTGCCAGCAGGGGGGGGGCGGAGCAGTTCTTC. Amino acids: CASRGGAEQFF.

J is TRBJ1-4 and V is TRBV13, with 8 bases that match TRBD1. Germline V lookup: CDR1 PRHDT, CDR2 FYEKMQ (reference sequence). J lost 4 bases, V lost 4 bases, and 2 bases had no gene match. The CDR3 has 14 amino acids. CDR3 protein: CASSSDRGNEKLFF. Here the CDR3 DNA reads TGTGCCAGCAGCTCAGACAGGGGTAATGAAAAACTGTTTTTT.

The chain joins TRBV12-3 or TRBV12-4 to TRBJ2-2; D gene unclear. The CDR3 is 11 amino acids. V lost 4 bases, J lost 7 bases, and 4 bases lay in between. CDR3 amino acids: CASSYNGELFF. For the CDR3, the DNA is TGTGCCAGCAGTTATAACGGGGAGCTGTTTTTT.